This is a list of T cell receptor beta chains from one sample in a study of Ad26.COV2.S vaccination and SARS-CoV-2 variants. Profiled with immunoSEQ multiplex PCR; TCRdb holds only in-frame clones, not every one. There are about 350,000 clones in the sample; roughly 85% occur only once, and approximately 3.5% lies in the top ten. The specimen comprised peripheral blood, sampled in a trial of Ad26.COV2.S vaccine versus placebo. These receptors were obtained from a person aged 18 to 59 who received the Ad26.COV2.S COVID-19 vaccine or a placebo. CDR3s include the opening cysteine and the closing phenylalanine or tryptophan. D genes are given only for firm matches. Clone size appears in some rows only: once, few, many, or a class for an expanded clone.

abundance	j_gene	d_gene	v_gene	CDR3nt	CDR3aa
-	TRBJ2-5	-	TRBV14	TGTGCCAGCAGCCATCGCCCTGGTCAAGAGACCCAGTACTTC	CASSHRPGQETQYF
few	TRBJ2-1	-	TRBV15	TGTGCCGCCGGGCGGGGCGGGTCCTACAATGAGCAGTTCTTC	CAAGRGGSYNEQFF
-	TRBJ2-3	TRBD1	TRBV7-9	TGTGCCAGCTCTAGGGGGCCTAGCACAGATACGCAGTATTTT	CASSRGPSTDTQYF
few	TRBJ1-1	-	TRBV28	TGTGCCAGCAGGCGGCAATCCTTTCTGATTGCTTTCTTT	CASRRQSFLIAFF
-	TRBJ2-3	TRBD2	TRBV2	TGTGCCAGCAGTGGGACTAGCGTTTATTATGATACGCAGTATTTT	CASSGTSVYYDTQYF
-	TRBJ1-4	-	TRBV19	TGTGCCAGTAGTATAGGGGGCGGAGTGGAAAAACTGTTTTTT	CASSIGGGVEKLFF
-	TRBJ2-2	TRBD1	TRBV5-4	TGTGCCAGCAGCTTGGGACAGGGCAACACCGGGGAGCTGTTTTTT	CASSLGQGNTGELFF
-	TRBJ2-1	TRBD1	TRBV19	TGTGCCAGTAGTATAGAACGGACAGGGCCTGACAATGAGCAGTTCTTC	CASSIERTGPDNEQFF
few	TRBJ1-3	-	TRBV15	TGTGCCACAGAGGGTGGAAACACCATATATTTT	CATEGGNTIYF
-	TRBJ2-2	-	TRBV6-5	TGTGCCAGCGGGATGACGAGGGGGGAGCTGTTTTTT	CASGMTRGELFF
-	TRBJ2-1	-	TRBV9	TGTGCCAGCAGCGTAGTTGACGGCGGCTACAATGAGCAGTTCTTC	CASSVVDGGYNEQFF
-	TRBJ2-5	-	TRBV5-1	TGCGCCAGCAGCTTGAACGGACAGCAAGAGACCCAGTACTTC	CASSLNGQQETQYF
-	TRBJ2-4	-	TRBV19	TGTGCCAGTAGTCGGGCTCCCTCTTTAGCCAAAAACATTCAGTACTTC	CASSRAPSLAKNIQYF
once	TRBJ2-7	TRBD1	TRBV29-1	TGCAGCGCACGACAGGGGACTGCCTCATACGAGCAGTACTTC	CSARQGTASYEQYF
-	TRBJ1-5	-	TRBV5-8	TGTGCCAGCAGCTTGGGGGGGGCCGGCAATCAGCCCCAGCATTTT	CASSLGGAGNQPQHF
-	TRBJ2-5	-	TRBV19	TGTGCCAGTAGTATAGAGACCCAGTACTTC	CASSIETQYF
-	TRBJ1-4	-	TRBV7-6	TGTGCCAGCAGCTCGTGGACAGCTGGCAATGAAAAACTGTTTTTT	CASSSWTAGNEKLFF
once	TRBJ1-1	TRBD1	TRBV5-6	TGTGCCAGCAGCGGAACTGGGACAGGGGACTACACTGAAGCTTTCTTT	CASSGTGTGDYTEAFF
-	TRBJ1-4	TRBD1	TRBV28	TGTGCCACCGAGCCGGGTCGAACGACAGGGAAACTGTTTTTT	CATEPGRTTGKLFF
-	TRBJ2-1	-	TRBV9	TGTGCCAGCAGCCCCCAACGGAATGAGCAGTTCTTC	CASSPQRNEQFF